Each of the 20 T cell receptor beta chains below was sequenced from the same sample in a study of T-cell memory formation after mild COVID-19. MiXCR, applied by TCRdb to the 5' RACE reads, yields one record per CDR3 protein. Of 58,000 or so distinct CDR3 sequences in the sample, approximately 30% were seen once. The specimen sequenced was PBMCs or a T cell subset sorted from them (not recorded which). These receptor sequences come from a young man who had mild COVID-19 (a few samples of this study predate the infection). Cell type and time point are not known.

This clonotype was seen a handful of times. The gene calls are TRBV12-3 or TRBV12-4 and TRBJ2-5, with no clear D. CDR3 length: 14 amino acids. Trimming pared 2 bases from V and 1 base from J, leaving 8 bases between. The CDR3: CASSLPWSQETQYF. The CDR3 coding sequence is TGTGCCAGCAGTTTACCATGGTCCCAAGAGACCCAGTACTTC.

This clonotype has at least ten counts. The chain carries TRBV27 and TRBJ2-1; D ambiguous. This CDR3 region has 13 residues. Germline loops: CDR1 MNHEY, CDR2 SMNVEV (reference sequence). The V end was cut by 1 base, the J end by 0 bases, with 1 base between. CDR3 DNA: TGTGCCAGCAGTTTATTCTCCTACAATGAGCAGTTCTTC. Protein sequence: CASSLFSYNEQFF.

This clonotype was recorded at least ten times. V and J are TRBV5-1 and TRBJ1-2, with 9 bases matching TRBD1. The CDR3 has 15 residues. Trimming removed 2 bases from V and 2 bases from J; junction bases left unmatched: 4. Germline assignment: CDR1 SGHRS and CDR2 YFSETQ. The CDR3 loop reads CASSLTGTGNYGYTF. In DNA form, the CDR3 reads TGCGCCAGCAGCTTAACCGGGACAGGGAACTATGGCTACACCTTC. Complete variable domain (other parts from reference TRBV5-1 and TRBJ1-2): KAGVTQTPRYLIKTRGQQVTLSCSPISGHRSVSWYQQTPGQGLQFLFEYFSETQRNKGNFPGRFSGRQFSNSRSEMNVSTLELGDSALYLCASSLTGTGNYGYTFGSGTRLTVV.

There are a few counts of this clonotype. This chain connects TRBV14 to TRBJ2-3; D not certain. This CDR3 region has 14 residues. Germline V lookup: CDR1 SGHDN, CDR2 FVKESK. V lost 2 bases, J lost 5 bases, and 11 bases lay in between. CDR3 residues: CASSQRYGEDTQYF. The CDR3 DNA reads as TGTGCCAGCAGCCAACGCTATGGGGAAGATACGCAGTATTTT. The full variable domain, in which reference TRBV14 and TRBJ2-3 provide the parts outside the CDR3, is EAGVTQFPSHSVIEKGQTVTLRCDPISGHDNLYWYRRVMGKEIKFLLHFVKESKQDESGMPNNRFLAERTGGTYSTLKVQPAELEDSGVYFCASSQRYGEDTQYFGPGTRLTVL.

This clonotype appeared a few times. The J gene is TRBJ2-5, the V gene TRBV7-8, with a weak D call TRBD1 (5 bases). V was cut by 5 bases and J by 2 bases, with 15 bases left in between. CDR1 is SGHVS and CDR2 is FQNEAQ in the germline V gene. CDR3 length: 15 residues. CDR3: CASSESQVTQETQYF. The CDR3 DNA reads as TGTGCCAGCAGCGAATCACAGGTTACTCAAGAGACCCAGTACTTC.

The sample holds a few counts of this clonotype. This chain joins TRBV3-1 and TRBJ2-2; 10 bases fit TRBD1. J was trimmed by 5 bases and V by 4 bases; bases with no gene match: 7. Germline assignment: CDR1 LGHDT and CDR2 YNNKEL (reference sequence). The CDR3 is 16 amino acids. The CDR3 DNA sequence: TGTGCCAGCAGCCCCTGGAGGACAGGGGGTACCGGGGAGCTGTTTTTT. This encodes CASSPWRTGGTGELFF.

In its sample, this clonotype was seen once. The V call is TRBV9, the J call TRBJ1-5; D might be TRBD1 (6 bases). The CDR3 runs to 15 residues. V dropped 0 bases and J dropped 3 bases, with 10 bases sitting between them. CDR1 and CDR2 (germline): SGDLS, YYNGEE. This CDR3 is CASSVDGQLNQPQHF. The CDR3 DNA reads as TGTGCCAGCAGCGTAGATGGACAGCTCAATCAGCCCCAGCATTTT. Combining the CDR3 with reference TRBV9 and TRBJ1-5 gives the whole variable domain DSGVTQTPKHLITATGQRVTLRCSPRSGDLSVYWYQQSLDQGLQFLIQYYNGEERAKGNILERFSAQQFPDLHSELNLSSLELGDSALYFCASSVDGQLNQPQHFGDGTRLSIL.

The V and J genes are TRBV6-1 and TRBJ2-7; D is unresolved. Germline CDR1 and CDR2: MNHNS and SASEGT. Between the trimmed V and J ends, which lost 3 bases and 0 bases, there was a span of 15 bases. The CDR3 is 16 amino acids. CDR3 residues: CASSDMVGKSSYEQYF. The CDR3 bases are TGTGCCAGCAGTGATATGGTCGGAAAAAGCTCCTACGAGCAGTACTTC.

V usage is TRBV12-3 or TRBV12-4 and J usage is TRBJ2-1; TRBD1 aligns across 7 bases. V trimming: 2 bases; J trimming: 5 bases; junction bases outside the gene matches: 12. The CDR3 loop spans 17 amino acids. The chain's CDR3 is CASSLPGDRVFDNEQFF. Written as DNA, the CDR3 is TGTGCCAGCAGTTTACCTGGTGACAGGGTTTTCGACAATGAGCAGTTCTTC.

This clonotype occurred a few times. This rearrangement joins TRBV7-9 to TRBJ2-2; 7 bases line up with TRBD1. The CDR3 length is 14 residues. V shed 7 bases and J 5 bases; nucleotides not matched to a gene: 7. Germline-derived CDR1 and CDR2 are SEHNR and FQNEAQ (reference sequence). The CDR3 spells CASTSRDRTGELFF. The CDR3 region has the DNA TGTGCCAGCACTTCTAGGGACAGAACCGGGGAGCTGTTTTTT. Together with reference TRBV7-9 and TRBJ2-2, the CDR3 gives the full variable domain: DTGVSQNPRHKITKRGQNVTFRCDPISEHNRLYWYRQTLGQGPEFLTYFQNEAQLEKSRLLSDRFSAERPKGSFSTLEIQRTEQGDSAMYLCASTSRDRTGELFFGEGSRLTVL.

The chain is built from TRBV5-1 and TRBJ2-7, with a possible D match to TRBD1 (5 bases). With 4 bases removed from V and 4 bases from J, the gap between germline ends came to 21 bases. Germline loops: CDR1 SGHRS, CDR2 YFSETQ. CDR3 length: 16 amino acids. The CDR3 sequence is CASSEQQGWLWYEQYF. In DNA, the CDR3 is TGCGCCAGCAGCGAACAGCAGGGTTGGCTGTGGTACGAGCAGTACTTC.

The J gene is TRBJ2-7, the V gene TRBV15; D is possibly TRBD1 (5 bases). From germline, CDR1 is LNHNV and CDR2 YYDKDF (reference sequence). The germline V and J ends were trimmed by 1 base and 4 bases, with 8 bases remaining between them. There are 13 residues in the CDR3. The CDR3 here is CATSRAPGYEQYV. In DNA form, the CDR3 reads TGTGCCACCAGCAGAGCCCCAGGGTACGAGCAGTACGTC.

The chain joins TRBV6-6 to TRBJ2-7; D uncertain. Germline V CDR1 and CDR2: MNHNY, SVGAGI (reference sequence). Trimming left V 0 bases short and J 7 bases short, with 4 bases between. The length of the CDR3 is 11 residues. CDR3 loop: CASSYSREQYF. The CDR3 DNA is TGTGCCAGCAGTTACTCCAGAGAGCAGTACTTC.

CDR3 bases: TGTGCCAGCAGTTTGGATGATCCTCGGCCCGGAAACACCATATATTTT. Translation gives CASSLDDPRPGNTIYF. The chain carries TRBV6-5 and TRBJ1-3; no firm D call. The length of the CDR3 is 16 residues. Germline CDR1 is MNHEY and CDR2 is SVGAGI. Trimming pared 4 bases from V and 4 bases from J, leaving 17 bases between.

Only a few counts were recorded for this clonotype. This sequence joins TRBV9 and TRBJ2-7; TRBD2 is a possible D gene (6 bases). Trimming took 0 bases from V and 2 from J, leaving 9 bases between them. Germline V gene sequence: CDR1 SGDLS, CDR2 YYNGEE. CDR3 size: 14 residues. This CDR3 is CASSVAGGTYEQYF. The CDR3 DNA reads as TGTGCCAGCAGCGTAGCTGGGGGGACCTACGAGCAGTACTTC.

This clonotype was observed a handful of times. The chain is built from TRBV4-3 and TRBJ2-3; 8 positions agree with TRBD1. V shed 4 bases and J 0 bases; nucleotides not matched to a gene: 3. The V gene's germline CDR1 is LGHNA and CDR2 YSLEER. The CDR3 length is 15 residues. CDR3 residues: CASSRGTGSTDTQYF. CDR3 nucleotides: TGCGCCAGCAGCCGCGGGACAGGTAGCACAGATACGCAGTATTTT.

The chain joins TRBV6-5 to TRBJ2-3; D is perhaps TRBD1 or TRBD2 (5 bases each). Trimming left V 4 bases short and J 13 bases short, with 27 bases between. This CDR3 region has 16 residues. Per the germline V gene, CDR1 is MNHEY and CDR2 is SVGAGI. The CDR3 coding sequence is TGTGCCAGCAGTTCAGGGACGGAGTACCTGAGTGGCGCAAAGTATTTT. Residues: CASSSGTEYLSGAKYF.

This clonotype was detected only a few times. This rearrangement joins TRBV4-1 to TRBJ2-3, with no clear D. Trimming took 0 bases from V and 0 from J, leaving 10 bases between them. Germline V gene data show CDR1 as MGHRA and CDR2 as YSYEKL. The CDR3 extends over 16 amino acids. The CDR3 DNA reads TGCGCCAGCAGCCAAGACTCGGGTTTAAGCACAGATACGCAGTATTTT. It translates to CASSQDSGLSTDTQYF.

The CDR3 loop reads CASSSLNGQSGETQYF. Written as DNA, the CDR3 is TGTGCCAGCAGCTCGCTAAATGGACAGAGTGGAGAGACCCAGTACTTC. The rearrangement joins TRBV7-9 to TRBJ2-5, with D possibly TRBD1 on 6 matching bases. V was pared by 4 bases and J by 4 bases, with 19 bases between. Germline V gives CDR1 SEHNR, CDR2 FQNEAQ (reference sequence). The CDR3 loop spans 16 amino acids.

CDR3 region: CASSQAVTGNSPLHF. In nucleotides, the CDR3 is TGCGCCAGCAGCCAAGCTGTGACCGGTAATTCACCCCTCCACTTT. This chain connects TRBV4-1 to TRBJ1-6; D uncertain. The CDR3 is made up of 15 amino acids. Trimming cost V 1 base and J 6 bases, with 10 bases left between them. CDR1 is MGHRA and CDR2 is YSYEKL in the germline V gene.